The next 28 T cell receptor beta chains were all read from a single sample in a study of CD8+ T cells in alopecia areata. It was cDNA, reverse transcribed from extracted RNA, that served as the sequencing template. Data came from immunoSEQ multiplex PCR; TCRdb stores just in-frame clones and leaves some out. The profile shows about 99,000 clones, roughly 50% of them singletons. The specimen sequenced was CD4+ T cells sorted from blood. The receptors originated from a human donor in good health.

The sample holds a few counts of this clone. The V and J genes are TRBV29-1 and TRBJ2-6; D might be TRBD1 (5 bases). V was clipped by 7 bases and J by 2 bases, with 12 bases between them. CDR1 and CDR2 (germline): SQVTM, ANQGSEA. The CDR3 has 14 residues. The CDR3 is CSADEGAGANVLTF. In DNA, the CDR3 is TGCAGCGCTGATGAAGGGGCTGGGGCCAACGTCCTGACTTTC.

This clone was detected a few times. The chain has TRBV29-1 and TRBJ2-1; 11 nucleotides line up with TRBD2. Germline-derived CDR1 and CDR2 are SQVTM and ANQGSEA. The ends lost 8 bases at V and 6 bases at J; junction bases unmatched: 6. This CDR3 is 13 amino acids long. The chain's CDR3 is CSSTSGGTNEQFF. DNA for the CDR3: TGCAGCTCCACTAGCGGGGGAACCAATGAGCAGTTCTTC.

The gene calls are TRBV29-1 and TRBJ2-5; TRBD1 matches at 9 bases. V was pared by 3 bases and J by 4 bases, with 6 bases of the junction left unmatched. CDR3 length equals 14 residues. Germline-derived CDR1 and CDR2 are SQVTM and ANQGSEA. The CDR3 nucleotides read TGCAGCGTTGAGGACAGGGGCTGGCTAGAGACCCAGTACTTC. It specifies CSVEDRGWLETQYF.

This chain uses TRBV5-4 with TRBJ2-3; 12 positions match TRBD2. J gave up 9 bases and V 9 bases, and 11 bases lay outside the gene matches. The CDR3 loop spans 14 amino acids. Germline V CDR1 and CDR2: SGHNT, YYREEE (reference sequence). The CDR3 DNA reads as TGTGCCACCTCGCTAGCGGGGGGGACGGCCACGCAGTATTTT. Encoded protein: CATSLAGGTATQYF.

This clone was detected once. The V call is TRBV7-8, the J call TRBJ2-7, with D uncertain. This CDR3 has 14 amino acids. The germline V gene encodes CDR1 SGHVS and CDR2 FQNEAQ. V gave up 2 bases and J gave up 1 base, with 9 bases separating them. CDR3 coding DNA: TGTGCCAGCAGCTTATCCTCTCCGTCCTACGAGCAGTACTTC. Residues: CASSLSSPSYEQYF.

CDR3 in amino acids: CSAARGQGGSELFF. In nucleotides, the CDR3 is TGCAGCGCCGCGCGGGGACAGGGTGGTTCGGAACTGTTTTTT. The chain combines TRBV29-1 with TRBJ1-4; 9 bases align to TRBD1. V shed 7 bases and J 12 bases; nucleotides not matched to a gene: 15. The CDR3 covers 14 residues. The germline CDR1 and CDR2 sequences are SQVTM and ANQGSEA.

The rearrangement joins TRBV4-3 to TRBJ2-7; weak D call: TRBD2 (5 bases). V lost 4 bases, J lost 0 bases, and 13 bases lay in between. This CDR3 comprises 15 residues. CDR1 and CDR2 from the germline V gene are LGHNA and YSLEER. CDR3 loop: CASSLYRGLSYEQYF. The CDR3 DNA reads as TGCGCCAGCAGCCTCTACCGGGGTCTCTCCTACGAGCAGTACTTC.

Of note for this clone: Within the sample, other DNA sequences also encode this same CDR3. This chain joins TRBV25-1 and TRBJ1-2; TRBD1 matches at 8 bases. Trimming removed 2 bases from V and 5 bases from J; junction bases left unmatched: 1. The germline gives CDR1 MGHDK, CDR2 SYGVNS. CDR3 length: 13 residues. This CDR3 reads CASSETGGYGYTF. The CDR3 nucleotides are TGTGCCAGCAGTGAAACAGGGGGGTATGGCTACACCTTC.

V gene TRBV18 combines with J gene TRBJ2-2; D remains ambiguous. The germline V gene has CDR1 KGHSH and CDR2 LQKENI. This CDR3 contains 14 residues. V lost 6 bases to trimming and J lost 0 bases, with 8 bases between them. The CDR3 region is CASSQTANTGELFF. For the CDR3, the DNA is TGTGCCAGCTCCCAAACAGCGAACACCGGGGAGCTGTTTTTT. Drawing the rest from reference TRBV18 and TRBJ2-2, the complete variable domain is NAGVMQNPRHLVRRRGQEARLRCSPMKGHSHVYWYRQLPEEGLKFMVYLQKENIIDESGMPKERFSAEFPKEGPSILRIQQVVRGDSAAYFCASSQTANTGELFFGEGSRLTVL.

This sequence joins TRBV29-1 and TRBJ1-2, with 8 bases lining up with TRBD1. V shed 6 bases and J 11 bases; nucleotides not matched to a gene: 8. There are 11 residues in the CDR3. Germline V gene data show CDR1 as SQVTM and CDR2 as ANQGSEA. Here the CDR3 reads CSVGQGSRYTF. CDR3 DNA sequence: TGCAGCGTCGGACAGGGTTCTCGGTACACCTTC.

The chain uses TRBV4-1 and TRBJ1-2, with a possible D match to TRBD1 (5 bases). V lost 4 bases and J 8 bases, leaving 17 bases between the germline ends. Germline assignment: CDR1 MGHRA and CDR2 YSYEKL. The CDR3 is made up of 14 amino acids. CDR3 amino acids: CASSPAGTDRGYTF. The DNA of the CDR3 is TGCGCCAGCAGCCCGGCCGGGACGGATCGCGGCTACACCTTC.

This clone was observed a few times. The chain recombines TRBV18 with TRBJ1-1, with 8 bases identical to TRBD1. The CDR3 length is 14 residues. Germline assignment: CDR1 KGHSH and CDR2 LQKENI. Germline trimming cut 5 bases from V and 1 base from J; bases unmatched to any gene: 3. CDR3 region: CASSAGTGNTEAFF. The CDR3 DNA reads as TGTGCCAGCTCAGCCGGGACAGGGAACACTGAAGCTTTCTTT.

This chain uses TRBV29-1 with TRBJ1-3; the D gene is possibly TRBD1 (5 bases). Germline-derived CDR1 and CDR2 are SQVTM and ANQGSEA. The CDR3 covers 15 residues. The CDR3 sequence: CRGKLHRHSGNTIYF. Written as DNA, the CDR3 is TGCAGAGGAAAACTTCACAGGCATTCTGGAAACACCATATATTTT. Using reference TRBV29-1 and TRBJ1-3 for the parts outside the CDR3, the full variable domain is SAVISQKPSRDICQRGTSLTIQCQVDSQVTMMFWYRQQPGQSLTLIATANQGSEATYESGFVIDKFPISRPNLTFSTLTVSNMSPEDSSIYLCRGKLHRHSGNTIYFGEGSWLTVV.

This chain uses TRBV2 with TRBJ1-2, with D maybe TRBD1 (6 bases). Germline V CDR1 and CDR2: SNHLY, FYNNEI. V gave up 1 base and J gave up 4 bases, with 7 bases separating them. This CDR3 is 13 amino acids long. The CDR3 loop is CASSEDRAYGYTF. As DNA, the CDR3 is TGTGCCAGCAGTGAAGACAGGGCCTATGGCTACACCTTC.

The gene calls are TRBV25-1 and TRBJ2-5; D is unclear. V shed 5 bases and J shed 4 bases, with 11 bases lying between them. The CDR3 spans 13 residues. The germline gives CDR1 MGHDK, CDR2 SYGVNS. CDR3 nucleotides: TGTGCCAGCAGTACCCCGGAAAGAGAGACCCAGTACTTC. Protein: CASSTPERETQYF.

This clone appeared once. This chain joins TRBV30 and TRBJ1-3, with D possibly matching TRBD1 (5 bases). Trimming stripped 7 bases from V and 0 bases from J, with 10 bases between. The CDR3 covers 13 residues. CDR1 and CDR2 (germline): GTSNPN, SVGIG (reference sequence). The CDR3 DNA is TGTGCCTTGGACACGTTCTCTGGAAACACCATATATTTT. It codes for CALDTFSGNTIYF.

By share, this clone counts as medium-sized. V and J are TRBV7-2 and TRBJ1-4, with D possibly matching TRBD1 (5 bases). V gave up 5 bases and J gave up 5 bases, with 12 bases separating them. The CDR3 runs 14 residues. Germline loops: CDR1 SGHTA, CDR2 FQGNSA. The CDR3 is CASSLGGGNEKLFF. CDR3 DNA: TGTGCCAGCAGCCTCGGTGGGGGAAATGAAAAACTGTTTTTT.

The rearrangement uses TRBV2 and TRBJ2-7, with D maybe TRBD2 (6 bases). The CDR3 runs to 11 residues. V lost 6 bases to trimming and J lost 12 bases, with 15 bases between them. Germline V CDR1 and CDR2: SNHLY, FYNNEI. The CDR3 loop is CASSAGLLRYF. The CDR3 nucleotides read TGTGCCAGCAGCGCGGGACTCCTCCGGTACTTC.

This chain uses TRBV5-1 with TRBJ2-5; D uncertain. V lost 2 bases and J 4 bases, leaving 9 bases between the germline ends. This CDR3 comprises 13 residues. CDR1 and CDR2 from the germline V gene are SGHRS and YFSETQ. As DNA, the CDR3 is TGCGCCAGCAGCTTCGCGCCCTCAGAGACCCAGTACTTC. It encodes CASSFAPSETQYF.

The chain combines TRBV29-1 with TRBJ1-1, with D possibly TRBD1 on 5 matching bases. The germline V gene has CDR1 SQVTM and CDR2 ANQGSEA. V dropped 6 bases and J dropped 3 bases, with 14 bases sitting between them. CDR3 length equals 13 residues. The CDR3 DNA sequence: TGCAGCGTCCCCGAGGGGCACTACACTGAAGCTTTCTTT. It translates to CSVPEGHYTEAFF.

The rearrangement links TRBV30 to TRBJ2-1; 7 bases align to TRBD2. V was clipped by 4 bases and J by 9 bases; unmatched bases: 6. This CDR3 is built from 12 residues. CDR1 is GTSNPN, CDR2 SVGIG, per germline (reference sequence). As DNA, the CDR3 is TGTGCCTGGACCCCGGGGGGAAGTGAGCAGTTCTTC. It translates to CAWTPGGSEQFF.

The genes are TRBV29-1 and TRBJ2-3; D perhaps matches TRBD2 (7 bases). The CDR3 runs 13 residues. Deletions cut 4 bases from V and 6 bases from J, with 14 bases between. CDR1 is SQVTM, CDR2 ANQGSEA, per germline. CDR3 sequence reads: CSVVGGARDTQYF. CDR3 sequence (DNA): TGCAGCGTTGTAGGGGGGGCCCGTGATACGCAGTATTTT.

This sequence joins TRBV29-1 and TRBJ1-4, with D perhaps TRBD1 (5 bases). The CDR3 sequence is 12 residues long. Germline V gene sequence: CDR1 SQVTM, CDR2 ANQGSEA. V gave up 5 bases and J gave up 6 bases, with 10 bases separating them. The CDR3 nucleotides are TGCAGCGTTAAGGGGCTCCATGAAAAACTGTTTTTT. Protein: CSVKGLHEKLFF.

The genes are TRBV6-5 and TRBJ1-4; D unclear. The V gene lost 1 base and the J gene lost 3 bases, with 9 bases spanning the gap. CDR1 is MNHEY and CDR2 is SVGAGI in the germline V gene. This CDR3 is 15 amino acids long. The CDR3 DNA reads TGTGCCAGCAGTTACTTGGCGAAGGCTAATGAAAAACTGTTTTTT. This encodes CASSYLAKANEKLFF.

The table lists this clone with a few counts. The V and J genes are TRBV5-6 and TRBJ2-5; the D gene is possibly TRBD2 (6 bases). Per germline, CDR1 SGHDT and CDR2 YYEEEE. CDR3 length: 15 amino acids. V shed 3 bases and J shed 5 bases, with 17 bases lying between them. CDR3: CASSYRTLRGETQYF. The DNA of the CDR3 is TGTGCCAGCAGCTACAGGACACTTCGGGGGGAGACCCAGTACTTC.

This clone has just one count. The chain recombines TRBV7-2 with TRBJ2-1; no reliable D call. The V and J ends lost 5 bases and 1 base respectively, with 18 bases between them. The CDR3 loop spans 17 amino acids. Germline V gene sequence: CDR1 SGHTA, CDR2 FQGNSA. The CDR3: CASSPDQGRPSYNEQFF. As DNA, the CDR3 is TGTGCCAGCAGCCCGGACCAAGGACGTCCTTCCTACAATGAGCAGTTCTTC.

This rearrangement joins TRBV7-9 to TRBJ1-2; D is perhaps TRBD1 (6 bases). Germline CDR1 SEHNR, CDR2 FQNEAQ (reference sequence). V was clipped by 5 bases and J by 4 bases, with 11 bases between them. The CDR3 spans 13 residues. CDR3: CASSPTGSYGYTF. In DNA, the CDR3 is TGTGCCAGCAGCCCGACAGGATCCTATGGCTACACCTTC.

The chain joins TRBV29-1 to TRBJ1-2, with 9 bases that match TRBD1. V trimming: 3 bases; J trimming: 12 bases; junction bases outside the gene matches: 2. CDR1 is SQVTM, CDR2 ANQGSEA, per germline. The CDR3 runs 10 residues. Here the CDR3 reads CSVDGTGHTF. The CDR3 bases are TGCAGCGTTGACGGGACAGGGCACACCTTC. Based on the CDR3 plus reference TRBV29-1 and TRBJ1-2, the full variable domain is SAVISQKPSRDICQRGTSLTIQCQVDSQVTMMFWYRQQPGQSLTLIATANQGSEATYESGFVIDKFPISRPNLTFSTLTVSNMSPEDSSIYLCSVDGTGHTFGSGTRLTVV.